The sequence of this T cell receptor beta chain was determined in a study of cytomegalovirus exposure and HLA in healthy donors. As to this clone: As yet, its antigen is unknown.

CDR1 and CDR2 from the germline V gene are SGHKS and YYEKEE (reference sequence). The CDR3 spans 13 residues. V trimming: 1 base; J trimming: 8 bases; junction bases outside the gene matches: 2. Overall study results and limits: Previous analysis showed most TCR beta V segments were productive about 87% or about 30% of the time. The later analysis indicated that the majority of CMV-associated TCR beta chains appeared HLA-restricted.

PCR primers comprised 60 Vbeta and 13 Jbeta primers. TCRdb's copy holds only in-frame clones and misses some; the assay was immunoSEQ multiplex PCR. The sample shows fewer than 200,000 clones, around 81% of them seen only once. This chain uses TRBV5-5 with TRBJ1-4; 7 bases align to TRBD1. This sequence originates from a woman aged 50 to 60 in good health and CMV-seronegative. Specimen: PBMCs. In DNA form, the CDR3 reads TGTGCCAGCAGCTTGTGGGACAGCGAAAAACTGTTTTTT. Its protein product is CASSLWDSEKLFF.